Listed below are T cell receptor beta chains from one sample, sequenced in a study of post-analysis software for immune sequencing data. MiXCR, run by TCRdb on the PCR reads, gives a single entry per CDR3 protein. Of about 400,000 distinct CDR3 sequences in the sample, around a third were seen once. Sequenced input: blood. Source of these receptors: a girl under 18 with multiple sclerosis. CDR3s include the opening cysteine and the closing phenylalanine or tryptophan. A D gene is named only where the DNA matches it firmly. Clone sizes are given selectively: once, few, many, or a class where the clone is expanded.

J gene,clone size,D gene,V gene,CDR3 protein,CDR3 DNA
TRBJ2-7,.,.,TRBV5-5,CASSLASGAIGKRYF,TGTGCCAGCAGCTTGGCGTCGGGGGCCATCGGTAAGCGGTACTTC
TRBJ2-3,.,.,TRBV12-3/TRBV12-4,CASSRTDLTDTQYF,TGTGCCAGCAGTCGGACTGACCTCACAGATACGCAGTATTTT
TRBJ1-5,.,.,TRBV10-3,CAISEGVHSNQPQHF,TGTGCCATCAGTGAAGGGGTTCATAGCAATCAGCCCCAGCATTTT
TRBJ2-1,few,.,TRBV12-3/TRBV12-4,CASPRLFAYNEQFF,TGTGCCAGTCCCCGACTTTTCGCCTACAATGAGCAGTTCTTC
TRBJ2-7,.,TRBD1,TRBV7-8,CASSLAGQGTYEQYF,TGTGCCAGCAGCTTAGCCGGACAGGGGACCTACGAGCAGTACTTC
TRBJ2-6,few,.,TRBV6-6,CASSDGALSGANVLTF,TGTGCCAGCAGTGACGGGGCCCTCTCTGGGGCCAACGTCCTGACTTTC
TRBJ1-1,.,.,TRBV5-1,CASSSAGPPSTEAFF,TGCGCCAGCAGCTCCGCAGGGCCACCGAGTACTGAAGCTTTCTTT
TRBJ2-7,.,.,TRBV7-9,CASSLADGSTSYEQYF,TGTGCCAGCAGCTTGGCTGACGGGAGTACCAGCTACGAACAGTACTTC
TRBJ2-7,few,.,TRBV30,CAWKGRNEQYF,TGTGCCTGGAAAGGGCGGAACGAGCAGTACTTC
TRBJ1-4,.,TRBD1,TRBV12-5,CASGLVQRGLGPNRGNEKLFF,TGTGCTAGTGGTTTGGTACAGAGGGGGCTGGGTCCTAATCGGGGTAATGAAAAACTGTTTTTT
TRBJ1-1,few,TRBD1,TRBV12-3/TRBV12-4,CASRQQGAWTEAFF,TGTGCCAGCAGGCAACAGGGGGCATGGACTGAAGCTTTCTTT
TRBJ2-1,.,.,TRBV7-6,CASSQVGAYNEQFF,TGTGCCAGCAGTCAGGTGGGAGCCTACAATGAGCAGTTCTTC
TRBJ2-2,.,TRBD2,TRBV12-3/TRBV12-4,CASSTTSGGNPGELFF,TGTGCCAGCAGCACCACTAGCGGGGGAAATCCGGGGGAGCTGTTTTTT
TRBJ2-1,few,TRBD1,TRBV9,CASSSGDRIYNEQFF,TGTGCCAGCAGCTCAGGGGACAGGATATACAATGAGCAGTTCTTC
TRBJ1-1,.,.,TRBV4-3,CASSQEVGPEAFF,TGCGCCAGCAGCCAAGAAGTAGGGCCTGAAGCTTTCTTT
TRBJ2-3,many,.,TRBV4-2,CASSQGTGTDTQYF,TGTGCTAGCAGCCAAGGGACCGGCACAGATACGCAGTATTTT
TRBJ1-6,.,TRBD1,TRBV2,CASRQGRGDNSPLHF,TGTGCCAGCCGACAGGGGAGAGGGGATAATTCACCCCTCCACTTT
TRBJ2-5,once,.,TRBV7-7,CASSLDRGIEETQYF,TGTGCTAGCAGCTTAGATAGGGGGATAGAAGAGACCCAGTACTTC
TRBJ2-7,.,.,TRBV7-2,CASERRTESYEQYF,TGTGCCAGCGAGAGGAGGACAGAGTCCTACGAGCAGTACTTC
TRBJ2-7,.,.,TRBV6-1,CASRRDPYEQYF,TGTGCCAGCAGAAGGGACCCCTACGAGCAGTACTTC
TRBJ1-1,few,.,TRBV9,CASSVGVRFPNTEAFF,TGTGCCAGCAGCGTAGGGGTCCGGTTCCCGAACACTGAAGCTTTCTTT
TRBJ2-7,.,TRBD2,TRBV20-1,CSASGGAVSYEQYF,TGCAGTGCTAGCGGGGGGGCCGTTTCCTACGAGCAGTACTTC
TRBJ2-3,many,TRBD2,TRBV7-7,CASSLGPSGGDTQYF,TGTGCTAGCAGCTTGGGCCCTAGCGGGGGAGATACGCAGTATTTT
TRBJ2-3,.,.,TRBV18,CASSPPTGPRGTQYF,TGTGCCAGCTCACCACCGACGGGACCCAGGGGTACGCAGTATTTT
TRBJ1-5,few,.,TRBV4-1,CASSQVLVEPQHF,TGCGCCAGCAGCCAAGTTCTGGTTGAGCCCCAGCATTTT
TRBJ2-1,few,TRBD2,TRBV2,CASSQIGTRGNEQFF,TGTGCCAGCAGCCAGATCGGGACTAGGGGCAATGAGCAGTTCTTC
TRBJ2-3,.,.,TRBV10-3,CAISGNRELSRASTDTQYF,TGCGCCATCAGTGGGAACAGGGAACTCTCCAGAGCTAGCACAGATACGCAGTATTTT
TRBJ2-2,few,.,TRBV12-3/TRBV12-4,CASSFPRLGNTGELFF,TGTGCCAGCAGTTTCCCCAGACTAGGTAACACCGGGGAGCTGTTTTTT
TRBJ1-1,.,TRBD1,TRBV20-1,CSARGHRDRGPGNTEAFF,TGCAGTGCTAGAGGTCACCGGGACAGGGGGCCGGGGAACACTGAAGCTTTCTTT
TRBJ2-7,once,.,TRBV18,CASSPRERDSYEQYF,TGTGCCAGCTCACCAAGGGAGAGGGACTCCTACGAGCAGTACTTC
TRBJ2-1,many,TRBD2,TRBV11-2,CASSNGGMNEQFF,TGTGCCAGCTCGAACGGGGGGATGAATGAGCAGTTCTTC
TRBJ2-4,.,.,TRBV7-3,CASSLTLGDTLAENIQYF,TGTGCCAGCAGCTTAACGTTAGGGGATACTCTAGCCGAAAACATTCAGTACTTC
TRBJ1-6,few,.,TRBV30,CAWSSIRWADYNSPLHF,TGTGCCTGGAGTTCGATAAGATGGGCGGATTATAATTCACCCCTCCACTTT
TRBJ1-1,few,.,TRBV28,CASSEPGQNTEAFF,TGTGCCAGCAGTGAGCCGGGGCAAAACACTGAAGCTTTCTTT
TRBJ2-7,few,.,TRBV10-3,CAISPREAGSYEQYF,TGTGCCATCAGTCCCAGGGAAGCAGGATCCTACGAGCAGTACTTC
TRBJ2-7,.,.,TRBV27,CASSRNRVGYEQYF,TGTGCCAGCAGTCGCAACAGGGTTGGATACGAGCAGTACTTC
TRBJ2-7,.,.,TRBV18,CASSPEKGLSYEQYF,TGTGCCAGCTCACCAGAAAAGGGACTCTCCTACGAGCAGTACTTC
TRBJ2-7,few,.,TRBV6-6,CASSYLAAYEQYF,TGTGCCAGCAGTTACTTGGCAGCTTACGAGCAGTACTTC
TRBJ1-5,.,.,TRBV6-2/TRBV6-3,CASSYSMGEPQHF,TGTGCCAGCAGTTACTCGATGGGGGAGCCCCAGCATTTT
TRBJ2-7,.,TRBD2,TRBV4-1,CASSQGVSSSGDYEQYF,TGCGCCAGCAGCCAAGGAGTCTCGTCTAGCGGGGACTACGAGCAGTACTTC
TRBJ2-7,.,TRBD1,TRBV4-1,CAGSQESGTVGYEQYF,TGCGCCGGCAGCCAAGAGTCTGGGACAGTGGGCTACGAGCAGTACTTC
TRBJ2-7,.,.,TRBV5-5,CASSANKGTRPYEQYF,TGTGCCAGCAGCGCGAACAAAGGGACGAGACCTTACGAGCAGTACTTC
TRBJ2-5,few,.,TRBV25-1,CASSVDQETQYF,TGTGCCAGCAGCGTGGACCAAGAGACCCAGTACTTC
TRBJ2-5,.,.,TRBV7-9,CASSSIGGGTRQETQYF,TGTGCCAGCAGCTCCATAGGGGGGGGGACCCGACAAGAGACCCAGTACTTC
TRBJ2-3,.,.,TRBV5-1,CASSPSQGTDTQYF,TGCGCCAGCAGCCCCTCTCAGGGGACAGATACGCAGTATTTT
TRBJ1-5,few,.,TRBV2,CASSLQGSHNQPQHF,TGTGCCAGCAGTCTACAGGGATCCCACAATCAGCCCCAGCATTTT
TRBJ2-5,.,TRBD2,TRBV7-9,CASSFGLAAYNEQYF,TGTGCCAGCAGCTTCGGACTAGCGGCCTACAATGAGCAGTACTTC
TRBJ2-7,few,.,TRBV5-1,CASSTQGGAPEDEQYF,TGCGCCAGCAGCACACAGGGGGGGGCCCCCGAGGACGAGCAGTACTTC
TRBJ2-4,.,.,TRBV15,CATSRTRGTPKNIQYF,TGTGCCACCAGCAGAACACGCGGGACTCCCAAAAACATTCAGTACTTC
TRBJ1-1,.,.,TRBV29-1,CSGMNTEAFF,TGCAGCGGGATGAACACTGAAGCTTTCTTT
TRBJ1-2,few,TRBD1,TRBV6-2/TRBV6-3,CASSYSVGTGGSSYGYTF,TGTGCCAGCAGTTATAGCGTCGGGACAGGGGGCAGCAGCTATGGCTACACCTTC
TRBJ2-7,.,.,TRBV12-3/TRBV12-4,CASSPGPPYGQYF,TGTGCCAGCAGTCCCGGGCCACCCTACGGGCAGTACTTC
TRBJ2-5,.,.,TRBV30,CAWNRDWETQYF,TGTGCCTGGAATCGGGACTGGGAGACCCAGTACTTC
TRBJ1-2,.,TRBD1,TRBV9,CASSDRGGYGYTF,TGTGCCAGCTCGGACAGGGGAGGCTATGGCTACACCTTC
TRBJ2-1,.,.,TRBV7-9,CASSPVRSPSYNEQFF,TGTGCCAGCAGCCCCGTCCGGAGTCCCTCCTACAATGAGCAGTTCTTC
TRBJ1-1,.,TRBD1,TRBV29-1,CSVEYQGVEAFF,TGCAGCGTTGAATACCAGGGGGTCGAGGCTTTCTTT
TRBJ2-7,once,.,TRBV7-9,CASSSAEVNPSYEQYF,TGTGCCAGCAGCTCAGCAGAGGTCAACCCCTCCTACGAGCAGTACTTC
TRBJ1-1,.,.,TRBV24-1,CATSTPRGEAFF,TGTGCCACCAGTACCCCGAGAGGTGAAGCTTTCTTT
TRBJ2-7,.,TRBD1,TRBV6-5,CASSIYGTVTYEQYF,TGTGCCAGCAGTATTTACGGGACAGTGACCTACGAGCAGTACTTC